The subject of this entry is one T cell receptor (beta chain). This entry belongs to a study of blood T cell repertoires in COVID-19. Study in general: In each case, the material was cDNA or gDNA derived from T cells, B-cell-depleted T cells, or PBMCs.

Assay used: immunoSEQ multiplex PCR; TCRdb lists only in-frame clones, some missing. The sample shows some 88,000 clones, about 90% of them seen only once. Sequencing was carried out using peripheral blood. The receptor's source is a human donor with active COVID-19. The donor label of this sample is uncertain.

CDR3 coding DNA: TGTGCCAGCACCAACGAACAGGTAGCGAACACTGAAGCTTTCTTT. It translates to CASTNEQVANTEAFF. The rearrangement links TRBV28 to TRBJ1-1; tentatively, D is TRBD1 (5 bases). Germline CDR1 is MDHEN and CDR2 is SYDVKM. Between the trimmed V and J ends, which lost 7 bases and 1 base, there was a span of 16 bases. The CDR3 is made up of 15 amino acids.